The clone carrying this T cell receptor beta chain was counted between two and nine times. Its antigen is unknown. Unique molecular identifiers were carried by the TCR beta cDNA libraries. TCRdb itself ran the PCR reads through MiXCR, one entry per CDR3 protein. In the table there are fewer than 850,000 distinct CDR3 sequences, about 27% of which are singletons. CDR1 MGHRA and CDR2 YSYEKL come from the germline V gene. The CDR3 consists of 15 residues. Trimming cost V 2 bases and J 4 bases, with 14 bases left between them. The data stem from a study of post-analysis software for immune sequencing data. Study information: Patients with relapsing-remitting, secondary progressive and progressive-relapsing multiple sclerosis courses were all represented. Study-wide results and caveats: Four or five TRBV segments (TRBV5-6, TRBV5-1 and TRBV20-1 among them) occurred more frequently in patients than in controls. Compared with controls, patients showed significantly lower normalized Chao1 diversity. The F measure placed samples prepared in the same batch into strongly shared clusters.

The chain recombines TRBV4-1 with TRBJ2-5, with D possibly matching TRBD1 (5 bases). The TCR originated in a girl aged 5 to 17 with multiple sclerosis. The sequencing sample was made of blood. Here the CDR3 reads CASSQFLGRGETQYF. The CDR3 coding sequence is TGCGCCAGCAGCCAATTCCTCGGAAGGGGAGAGACCCAGTACTTC.